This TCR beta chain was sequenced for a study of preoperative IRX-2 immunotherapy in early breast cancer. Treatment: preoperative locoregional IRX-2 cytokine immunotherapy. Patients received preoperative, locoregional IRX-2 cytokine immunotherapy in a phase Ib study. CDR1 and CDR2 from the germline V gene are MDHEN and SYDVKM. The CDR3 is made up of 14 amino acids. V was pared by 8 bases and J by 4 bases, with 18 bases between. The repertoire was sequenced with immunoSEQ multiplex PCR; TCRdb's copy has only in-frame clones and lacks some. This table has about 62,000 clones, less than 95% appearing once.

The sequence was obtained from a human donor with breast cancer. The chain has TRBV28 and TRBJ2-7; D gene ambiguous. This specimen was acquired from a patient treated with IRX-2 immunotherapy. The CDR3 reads CASVRSLDGYEQYF. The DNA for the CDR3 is TGTGCCAGCGTCAGGTCCCTGGACGGGTACGAGCAGTACTTC.